The rows below give T cell receptor beta chains drawn from one sample of a study of T cells in Graves' hyperthyroidism and ophthalmopathy. TCRdb itself ran the multiplex PCR reads through MiXCR, one entry per CDR3 protein. The sample carries fewer than 450,000 distinct CDR3 sequences, about 18% recorded once. Sequenced material: blood. Every receptor here comes from a woman aged 25-40 years with Graves' hyperthyroidism that later progressed to Graves' ophthalmopathy. Each CDR3 is given with its conserved first and last residue. A D gene is named only where the DNA matches it firmly. Expanded clones get a size class; other rows say once, few or many, or leave the size out.

>many|TRBJ2-1|-|TRBV6-1
TGTGCCAGCAGTAGACTAGGGCCGGGCGATGAGCAGTTCTTC
CASSRLGPGDEQFF
>many|TRBJ2-7|TRBD2|TRBV11-2
TGTGCCAGCAGCTTAGATATACTAGCGCAAAAAAACTACGAGCAGTACTTC
CASSLDILAQKNYEQYF
>many|TRBJ1-2|-|TRBV7-2
TGTGCCAGCAGCCCGGGGGGGGTTGGCTACACCTTC
CASSPGGVGYTF
>many|TRBJ2-7|TRBD2|TRBV28
TGTGCCAGCAGCTTTCGAGAGGGTCGGCTAGCGGCACCTCACGAGCAGTACTTC
CASSFREGRLAAPHEQYF
>-|TRBJ1-1|TRBD1|TRBV20-1
TGCAGTGCTAGCCTGGGCAGGGGGCCCGGTGAAGCTTTCTTT
CSASLGRGPGEAFF
>-|TRBJ2-7|TRBD2|TRBV5-1
TGCGCCAGCAGCTTGGTGGCCCGGGAGGCCGACTACGAGCAGTACTTC
CASSLVAREADYEQYF
>many|TRBJ1-1|-|TRBV12-3/TRBV12-4
TGTGCCAGCAGCCTCGGCCAGGTTAGAGCTTTCTTT
CASSLGQVRAFF
>many|TRBJ1-2|-|TRBV20-1
TGCAGTGCTAGAGAGGCTGTTAAGGGTCCGGGGTATGGCTACACCTTC
CSAREAVKGPGYGYTF
>many|TRBJ2-7|-|TRBV6-1
TGTGCCAGCAGTGAGTCCCAGGAGGGTTCCTACGAGCAGTACTTC
CASSESQEGSYEQYF
>-|TRBJ2-5|-|TRBV5-1
TGCGCCAGCAGCTTGCGACCCGAGCGAGAGACCCAGTACTTC
CASSLRPERETQYF
>many|TRBJ2-7|TRBD1|TRBV20-1
TGCAGTGCTAGCTGGAGGGACAGGGTAACCTACGAGCAGTACTTC
CSASWRDRVTYEQYF
>-|TRBJ2-2|TRBD1|TRBV5-1
TGCGCCAGCTCGACAGGGGATGACACCGGGGAGCTGTTTTTT
CASSTGDDTGELFF
>-|TRBJ1-4|-|TRBV30
TGTGCCTGGAGCACCGGGACCGACCGTCTTAATGAAAAACTGTTTTTT
CAWSTGTDRLNEKLFF
>-|TRBJ1-4|TRBD1|TRBV7-9
TGTGCCAGCAGCCCGCAAGACAGGGATATCGAAAAACTGTTTTTT
CASSPQDRDIEKLFF
>-|TRBJ2-7|TRBD2|TRBV18
TGTGCCAGCTCTTCCAAAGGGCTAGCGGGGGCTTCCTACGAGCAGTACTTC
CASSSKGLAGASYEQYF
>few|TRBJ2-3|-|TRBV7-9
TGTGCCAGCAGCTTTGGCCCCACCTTATGGGGGGGGGCTTCAGATACGCAGTATTTT
CASSFGPTLWGGASDTQYF
>many|TRBJ1-1|-|TRBV7-8
TGTGCCAGCAGCACCCCGAACACTGAAGCTTTCTTT
CASSTPNTEAFF
>few|TRBJ2-5|-|TRBV10-3
TGTGCCATCAAACAGGGCCCCCAAGAGACCCAGTACTTC
CAIKQGPQETQYF
>many|TRBJ1-1|-|TRBV19
TGTGCCAGTACCCAGACAGGCATGAACACTGAAGCTTTCTTT
CASTQTGMNTEAFF
>-|TRBJ2-1|-|TRBV9
TGTGCCAGCAGCGTAGACGGAGCGGACTACAATGAGCAGTTCTTC
CASSVDGADYNEQFF
>many|TRBJ1-4|-|TRBV11-2
TGTGCCAGCAGTTCGGGAAACCTGAGGGAAAAACTGTTTTTT
CASSSGNLREKLFF
>-|TRBJ2-7|TRBD1|TRBV6-1
TGTGCCAGCAGGATGCAAACAGGGGCCGCCTACGAGCAGTACTTC
CASRMQTGAAYEQYF
>-|TRBJ2-2|-|TRBV4-1
TGCGCCAGCAGCCAAGATCGATCACCTACCGGGGAGCTGTTTTTT
CASSQDRSPTGELFF
>few|TRBJ2-7|TRBD2|TRBV13
TGTGCCAGCCAGCTTAGCGGGAGGGCCCGCGAGCAGTACTTC
CASQLSGRAREQYF
>-|TRBJ2-7|TRBD1|TRBV7-9
TGTGCCAGCAGCTCTCCCGGGACAGGGCTCCACGAGCAGTACTTC
CASSSPGTGLHEQYF
>many|TRBJ2-7|-|TRBV28
TGTGCCAGCAGGGGGGACCTGGACTACGAGCAGTACTTC
CASRGDLDYEQYF
>many|TRBJ2-5|-|TRBV27
TGTGCCAGCATTCCTATTTCCCTCGAAGAGACCCAGTACTTC
CASIPISLEETQYF
>few|TRBJ1-4|-|TRBV7-9
TGTGCCAGCAGCTTAGAAGGGCGGGAAAAACTGTTTTTT
CASSLEGREKLFF
>many|TRBJ1-1|TRBD1|TRBV29-1
TGCAGCGCTGTGACAGGGTTAACTGCTGAAGCTTTCTTT
CSAVTGLTAEAFF
>few|TRBJ2-1|TRBD2|TRBV3-1
TGTGCCAGCAGCCAAGATATCGGCGGCGGGAGGCATCCGTGGTTCTTC
CASSQDIGGGRHPWFF
>-|TRBJ1-6|-|TRBV13
TGTGCCAGCAGCTTAGGGCTGACCTATAATTCACCCCTCCACTTT
CASSLGLTYNSPLHF